These 9 T cell receptor beta chains came from one sample sequenced in a study of persistence of HIV-infected CD4 T cells. Sequencing used immunoSEQ version 4 in survey mode. The protocol was immunoSEQ multiplex PCR, while the TCRdb copy is restricted to in-frame clones and leaves out a portion. In the table there are about 40,000 clones, around three quarters of which are singletons. An overlapping HIV-1 Gag peptide pool stimulated these cells at 0.85 to 1 ug/peptide/mL. Sorted nonresponding memory CD4+ T cells were CD40L-negative, CD69-negative, CD45RO-high. No cognate antigen is known for these TCRs. The sequencing here drew on CD4+ T cells sorted from PBMCs after roughly 18-hour stimulation, taken from a patient who received antiretroviral therapy. These receptors originate from an adult man with HIV who was CMV-seropositive.

The rearrangement joins TRBV7-2 to TRBJ1-3; D is unclear. V lost 3 bases and J lost 2, with 5 bases in between. CDR3 length equals 13 residues. The V gene's germline CDR1 is SGHTA and CDR2 FQGNSA. CDR3 region: CASSLGTGNTIYF. The CDR3 DNA reads as TGTGCCAGCAGCTTGGGCACTGGAAACACCATATATTTT. The full variable domain, its missing parts supplied by reference TRBV7-2 and TRBJ1-3, is GAGVSQSPSNKVTEKGKDVELRCDPISGHTALYWYRQSLGQGLEFLIYFQGNSAPDKSGLPSDRFSAERTGGSVSTLTIQRTQQEDSAVYLCASSLGTGNTIYFGEGSWLTVV.

This chain uses TRBV4-2 with TRBJ1-2; tentatively, D is TRBD1 (6 bases). Germline assignment: CDR1 LGHNA and CDR2 YNFKEQ. This CDR3 is built from 16 residues. Trimming left V 1 base short and J 8 bases short, with 20 bases between. CDR3 region: CASSQGANTGRGGYTF. For the CDR3, the DNA is TGTGCCAGCAGCCAAGGAGCCAACACAGGGCGGGGAGGCTACACCTTC.

The chain employs TRBV18 and TRBJ1-5; D uncertain. Trimming stripped 3 bases from V and 11 bases from J, with 14 bases between. Germline CDR1 KGHSH, CDR2 LQKENI. CDR3 size: 13 residues. The CDR3 DNA reads TGTGCCAGCTCACCCGTGGGTTCGGTAGCCCAGCATTTT. Translated, it gives CASSPVGSVAQHF.

The chain couples TRBV3-1 (or the pseudogene TRBV3-2) to TRBJ1-5; D is unresolved. CDR1 is LGHDT and CDR2 is YNNKEL in the germline V gene (reference sequence). V was trimmed by 4 bases and J by 0 bases, leaving 13 bases between them. There are 16 residues in the CDR3. The CDR3 loop reads CASSPFSPYSNQPQHF. CDR3 nucleotides: TGTGCCAGCAGCCCCTTCAGCCCGTATAGCAATCAGCCCCAGCATTTT.

V gene TRBV6-6 combines with J gene TRBJ1-1; D may be TRBD1 (6 bases). Germline CDR1 MNHNY, CDR2 SVGAGI (reference sequence). Trimming took off 6 bases at V and 3 bases at J, with 17 bases between the two ends. This CDR3 is 15 amino acids long. In nucleotides, the CDR3 is TGTGCCAGCAGAAAAAGGCCTAAGGGGGACACTGAAGCTTTCTTT. Amino acid sequence: CASRKRPKGDTEAFF.

The chain has TRBV29-1 and TRBJ1-2; unclear D gene. Trimming pared 5 bases from V and 2 bases from J, leaving 12 bases between. Germline V gene lookup returns CDR1 SQVTM and CDR2 ANQGSEA. This CDR3 spans 13 amino acids. The CDR3 is CSVNPTENYGYTF. CDR3 DNA sequence: TGCAGCGTTAACCCCACAGAGAACTATGGCTACACCTTC.

V gene TRBV5-6 combines with J gene TRBJ1-1; D call uncertain. This CDR3 has 12 amino acids. V lost 1 base and J 4 bases, leaving 5 bases between the germline ends. Germline CDR1 and CDR2: SGHDT and YYEEEE. CDR3 amino acids: CASSLQPTEAFF. The CDR3 region has the DNA TGTGCCAGCAGCTTGCAACCCACTGAAGCTTTCTTT.

The chain couples TRBV18 to TRBJ2-7; D gene ambiguous. CDR3 length equals 12 residues. Trimming stripped 2 bases from V and 6 bases from J, with 8 bases between. Germline loops: CDR1 KGHSH, CDR2 LQKENI. The CDR3, as DNA: TGTGCCAGCTCACCAGAGGCTAGCGAGCAGTACTTC. Amino acids: CASSPEASEQYF.

The chain uses TRBV30 and TRBJ1-2; D gene uncertain. CDR1 GTSNPN and CDR2 SVGIG come from the germline V gene (reference sequence). The V and J ends lost 2 bases and 2 bases respectively, with 9 bases between them. This CDR3 has 13 amino acids. The CDR3: CAWSSETNYGYTF. The CDR3 DNA reads TGTGCCTGGAGTAGTGAGACAAACTATGGCTACACCTTC.